These 7 T cell receptor beta chains were all obtained from the same sample, sequenced in a study of technical replicates of blood from a handful of donors. Produced via immunoSEQ multiplex PCR; TCRdb's table is partial and in-frame only. The sample holds under 95,000 clones; 94% are singletons and the top ten take around 0.25%. Sequenced sample: T cells isolated from PBMCs. The receptor source for this set is a human donor in good health.

The V gene is TRBV14, the J gene TRBJ2-5; D unclear. Germline V gene data show CDR1 as SGHDN and CDR2 as FVKESK. Between the trimmed V and J ends, which lost 3 bases and 0 bases, there was a span of 11 bases. The CDR3 spans 15 residues. For the CDR3, the DNA is TGTGCCAGCAGCCAGATCCGGTGGTACCAAGAGACCCAGTACTTC. Its protein is CASSQIRWYQETQYF.

The chain is built from TRBV4-1 and TRBJ2-3, with 9 nucleotides matching TRBD1. The J segment lost 1 base and the V segment lost 0 bases, leaving 2 bases of the junction unmatched. Germline values: CDR1 MGHRA, CDR2 YSYEKL. The CDR3 loop spans 16 amino acids. This CDR3 reads CASSQDRTGGTDTQYF. The DNA of the CDR3 is TGCGCCAGCAGCCAAGATAGGACAGGGGGCACAGATACGCAGTATTTT.

This clone was observed once. The chain uses TRBV6-1 and TRBJ1-2; TRBD1 is a possible D gene (6 bases). Germline loops: CDR1 MNHNS, CDR2 SASEGT. This CDR3 has 15 residues. The V gene lost 7 bases and the J gene lost 6 bases, with 21 bases spanning the gap. DNA of the CDR3: TGTGCCAGCATAGGTTACCAGGGAGGGGGTGATGGCTACACCTTC. Translated, it gives CASIGYQGGGDGYTF.

The V call is TRBV13, the J call TRBJ2-5, with 8 bases lining up with TRBD1. After removal of 0 bases from V and 0 bases from J, the junction contained 3 bases not matched to a gene. The germline CDR1 and CDR2 sequences are PRHDT and FYEKMQ (reference sequence). The CDR3 extends over 16 amino acids. CDR3 DNA: TGTGCCAGCAGCTTAGGGACAGGGGAATACCAAGAGACCCAGTACTTC. This sequence encodes CASSLGTGEYQETQYF.

The gene calls are TRBV15 and TRBJ1-1; a possible D gene is TRBD1 (5 bases). CDR3 length: 16 amino acids. V was cut by 3 bases and J by 7 bases, with 21 bases left in between. Per germline, CDR1 LNHNV and CDR2 YYDKDF (reference sequence). CDR3 sequence reads: CATSSALGGDGIEAFF. The CDR3 nucleotides read TGTGCCACCAGCAGCGCCCTGGGAGGGGACGGTATTGAAGCTTTCTTT.

The sample holds one count of this clone. The rearrangement joins TRBV5-4 to TRBJ1-1; 7 bases agree with TRBD1. The J segment lost 1 base and the V segment lost 2 bases, leaving 5 bases of the junction unmatched. This CDR3 is 15 amino acids long. The V gene's germline CDR1 is SGHNT and CDR2 YYREEE (reference sequence). CDR3 sequence (DNA): TGTGCCAGCAGCTTCCTGGACAGGCCGAACACTGAAGCTTTCTTT. This translates into CASSFLDRPNTEAFF. Based on the CDR3 plus reference TRBV5-4 and TRBJ1-1, the full variable domain is ETGVTQSPTHLIKTRGQQVTLRCSSQSGHNTVSWYQQALGQGPQFIFQYYREEENGRGNFPPRFSGLQFPNYSSELNVNALELDDSALYLCASSFLDRPNTEAFFGQGTRLTVV.

The J gene is TRBJ1-5, the V gene TRBV29-1, with 11 positions matching TRBD1. Unmatched junction bases numbered 14, after V lost 4 bases and J lost 6 bases. This CDR3 spans 17 amino acids. CDR1 is SQVTM and CDR2 is ANQGSEA in the germline V gene. The CDR3 bases are TGCAGCGTTGTACTAGGACAGGGGGCGATTGGAAGTCAGCCCCAGCATTTT. Translating gives CSVVLGQGAIGSQPQHF.